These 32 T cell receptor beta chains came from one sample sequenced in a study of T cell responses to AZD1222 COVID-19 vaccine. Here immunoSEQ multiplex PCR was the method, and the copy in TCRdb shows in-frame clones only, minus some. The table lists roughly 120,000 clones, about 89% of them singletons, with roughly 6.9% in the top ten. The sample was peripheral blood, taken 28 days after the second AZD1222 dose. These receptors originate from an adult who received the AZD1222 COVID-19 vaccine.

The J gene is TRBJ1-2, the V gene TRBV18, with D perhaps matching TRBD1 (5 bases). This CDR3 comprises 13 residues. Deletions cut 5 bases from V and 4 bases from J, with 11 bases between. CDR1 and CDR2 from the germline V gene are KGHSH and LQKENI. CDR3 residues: CASSSGRSYGYTF. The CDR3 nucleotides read TGTGCCAGCTCATCGGGACGGTCCTATGGCTACACCTTC.

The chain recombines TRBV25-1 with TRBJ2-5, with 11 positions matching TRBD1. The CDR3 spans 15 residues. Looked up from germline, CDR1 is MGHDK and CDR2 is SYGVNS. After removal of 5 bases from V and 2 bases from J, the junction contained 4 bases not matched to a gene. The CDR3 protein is CASSPGTGGQETQYF. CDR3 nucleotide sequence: TGTGCCAGCAGTCCCGGGACAGGGGGACAAGAGACCCAGTACTTC.

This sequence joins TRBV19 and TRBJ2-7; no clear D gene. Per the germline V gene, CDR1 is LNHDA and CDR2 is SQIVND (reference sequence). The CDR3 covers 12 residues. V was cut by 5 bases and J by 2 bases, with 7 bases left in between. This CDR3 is CASSSGPYEQYF. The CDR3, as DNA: TGTGCCAGTAGTTCCGGGCCCTACGAGCAGTACTTC.

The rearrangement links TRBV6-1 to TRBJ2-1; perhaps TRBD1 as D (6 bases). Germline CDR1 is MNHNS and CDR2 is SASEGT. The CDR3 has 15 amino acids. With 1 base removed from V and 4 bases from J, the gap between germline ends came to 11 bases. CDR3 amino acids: CASSEGQGPYNEQFF. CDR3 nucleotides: TGTGCCAGCAGTGAAGGGCAGGGGCCTTACAATGAGCAGTTCTTC.

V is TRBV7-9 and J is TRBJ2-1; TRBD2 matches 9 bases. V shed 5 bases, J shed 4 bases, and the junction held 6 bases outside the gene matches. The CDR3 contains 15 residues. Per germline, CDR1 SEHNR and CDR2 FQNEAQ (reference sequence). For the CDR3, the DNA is TGTGCCAGCAGCCGTAGACTAGCGGCTTACAATGAGCAGTTCTTC. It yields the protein CASSRRLAAYNEQFF.

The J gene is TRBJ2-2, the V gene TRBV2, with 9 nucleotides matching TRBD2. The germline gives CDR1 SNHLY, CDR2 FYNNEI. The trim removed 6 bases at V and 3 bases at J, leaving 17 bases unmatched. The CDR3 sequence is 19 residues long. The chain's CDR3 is CASRPRIGRGGVDTGELFF. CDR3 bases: TGTGCCAGCAGACCTCGCATTGGGCGGGGGGGCGTGGACACCGGGGAGCTGTTTTTT.

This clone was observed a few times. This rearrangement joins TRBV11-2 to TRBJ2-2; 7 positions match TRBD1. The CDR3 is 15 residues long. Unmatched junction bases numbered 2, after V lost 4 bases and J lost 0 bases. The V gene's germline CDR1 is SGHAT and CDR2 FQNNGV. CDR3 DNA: TGTGCCAGCAGCTGGGGACAGCCGAACACCGGGGAGCTGTTTTTT. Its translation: CASSWGQPNTGELFF.

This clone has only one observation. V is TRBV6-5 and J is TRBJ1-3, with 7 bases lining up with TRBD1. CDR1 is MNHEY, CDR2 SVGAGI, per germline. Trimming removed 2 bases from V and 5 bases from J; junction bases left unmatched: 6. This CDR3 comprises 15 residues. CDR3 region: CASSYGRGIRNTIYF. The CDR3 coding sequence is TGTGCCAGCAGTTACGGCAGGGGGATTCGAAACACCATATATTTT.

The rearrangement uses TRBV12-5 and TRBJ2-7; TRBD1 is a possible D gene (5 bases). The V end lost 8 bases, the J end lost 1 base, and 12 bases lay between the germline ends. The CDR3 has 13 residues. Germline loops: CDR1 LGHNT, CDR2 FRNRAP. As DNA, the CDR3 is TGTGCTAGTTTGGGGCAAGGATCCTACGAGCAGTACTTC. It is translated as CASLGQGSYEQYF.

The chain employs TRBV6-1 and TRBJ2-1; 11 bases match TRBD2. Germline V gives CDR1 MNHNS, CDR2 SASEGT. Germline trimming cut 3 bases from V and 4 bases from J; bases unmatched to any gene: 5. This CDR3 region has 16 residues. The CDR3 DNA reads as TGTGCCAGCAGTGAGGGACTAGCGGAGAGATACAATGAGCAGTTCTTC. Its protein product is CASSEGLAERYNEQFF.

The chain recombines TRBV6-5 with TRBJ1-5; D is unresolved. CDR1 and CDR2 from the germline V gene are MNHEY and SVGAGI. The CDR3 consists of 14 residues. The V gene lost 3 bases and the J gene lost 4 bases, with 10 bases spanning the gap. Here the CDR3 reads CASSYEQINQPQHF. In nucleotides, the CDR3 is TGTGCCAGCAGTTATGAACAGATTAATCAGCCCCAGCATTTT.

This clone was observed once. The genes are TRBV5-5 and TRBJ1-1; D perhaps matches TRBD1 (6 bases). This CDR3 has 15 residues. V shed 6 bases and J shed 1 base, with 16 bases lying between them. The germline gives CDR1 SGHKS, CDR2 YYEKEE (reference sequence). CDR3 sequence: CASTQETGTNTEAFF. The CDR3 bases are TGTGCCAGCACCCAGGAGACAGGAACGAACACTGAAGCTTTCTTT.

The chain's CDR3 is CASGQTGTAKNIQYF. The CDR3 coding sequence is TGTGCTAGTGGCCAAACAGGGACAGCCAAAAACATTCAGTACTTC. The J gene is TRBJ2-4, the V gene TRBV12-5; TRBD1 is a possible D gene (6 bases). Germline V gene sequence: CDR1 LGHNT, CDR2 FRNRAP. V lost 6 bases and J 0 bases, leaving 12 bases between the germline ends. CDR3 size: 15 residues.

In nucleotides, the CDR3 is TGTGCCAGCAACCGCGGACAGAGCCCCTACAATGAGCAGTTCTTC. It codes for CASNRGQSPYNEQFF. The rearrangement uses TRBV6-5 and TRBJ2-1; TRBD1 is a possible D gene (6 bases). CDR1 is MNHEY, CDR2 SVGAGI, per germline. This CDR3 is built from 15 residues. Deletions cut 7 bases from V and 2 bases from J, with 15 bases between.

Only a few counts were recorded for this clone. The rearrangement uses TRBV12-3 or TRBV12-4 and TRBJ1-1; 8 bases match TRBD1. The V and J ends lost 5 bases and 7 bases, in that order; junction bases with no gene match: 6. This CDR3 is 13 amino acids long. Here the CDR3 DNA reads TGTGCCAGCAGTGCCGGACAGGGACTTGAAGCTTTCTTT. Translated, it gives CASSAGQGLEAFF.

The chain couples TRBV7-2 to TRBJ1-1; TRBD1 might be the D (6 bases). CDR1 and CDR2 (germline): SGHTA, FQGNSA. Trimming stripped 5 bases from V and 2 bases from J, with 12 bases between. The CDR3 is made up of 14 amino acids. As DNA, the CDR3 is TGTGCCAGCAGCCGCGGACAGCCTAACACTGAAGCTTTCTTT. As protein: CASSRGQPNTEAFF.

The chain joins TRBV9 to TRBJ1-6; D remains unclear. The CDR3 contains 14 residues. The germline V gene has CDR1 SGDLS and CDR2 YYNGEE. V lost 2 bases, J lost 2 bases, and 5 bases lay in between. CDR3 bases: TGTGCCAGCAGCGTTGAAGCCTATAATTCACCCCTCCACTTT. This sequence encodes CASSVEAYNSPLHF.

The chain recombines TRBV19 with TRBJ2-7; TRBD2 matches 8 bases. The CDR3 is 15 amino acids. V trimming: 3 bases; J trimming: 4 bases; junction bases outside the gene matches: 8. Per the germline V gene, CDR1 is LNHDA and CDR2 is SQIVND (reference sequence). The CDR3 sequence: CASSIGLAGSYEQYF. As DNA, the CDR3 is TGTGCCAGTAGTATCGGGCTAGCGGGTTCGTACGAGCAGTACTTC.

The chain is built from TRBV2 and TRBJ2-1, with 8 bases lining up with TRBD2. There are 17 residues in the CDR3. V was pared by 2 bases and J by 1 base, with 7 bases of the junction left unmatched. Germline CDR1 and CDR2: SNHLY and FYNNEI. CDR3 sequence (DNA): TGTGCCAGCAGTGAACAGCGGGGGTTTTTGTCCTACAATGAGCAGTTCTTC. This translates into CASSEQRGFLSYNEQFF. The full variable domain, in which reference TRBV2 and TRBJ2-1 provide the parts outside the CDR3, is EPEVTQTPSHQVTQMGQEVILRCVPISNHLYFYWYRQILGQKVEFLVSFYNNEISEKSEIFDDQFSVERPDGSNFTLKIRSTKLEDSAMYFCASSEQRGFLSYNEQFFGPGTRLTVL.

Here the CDR3 reads CSASVEFNYGYTF. The CDR3 nucleotides read TGCAGTGCTAGTGTAGAGTTTAACTATGGCTACACCTTC. The chain employs TRBV20-1 and TRBJ1-2; D unresolved. Trimming cost V 3 bases and J 1 base, with 9 bases left between them. The CDR3 runs to 13 residues. Germline-derived CDR1 and CDR2 are DFQATT and SNEGSKA (reference sequence).

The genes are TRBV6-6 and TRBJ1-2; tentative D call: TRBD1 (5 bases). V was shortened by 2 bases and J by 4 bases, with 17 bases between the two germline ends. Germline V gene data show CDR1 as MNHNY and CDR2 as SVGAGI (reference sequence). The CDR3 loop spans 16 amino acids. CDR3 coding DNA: TGTGCCAGCAGTTACGGGTCGAGAGGGGCAAGCTATGGCTACACCTTC. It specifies CASSYGSRGASYGYTF.

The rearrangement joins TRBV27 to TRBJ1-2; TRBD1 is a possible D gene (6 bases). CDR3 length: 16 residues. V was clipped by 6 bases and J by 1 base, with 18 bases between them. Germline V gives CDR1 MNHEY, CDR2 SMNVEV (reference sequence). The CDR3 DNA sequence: TGTGCCAGCAGCGCGCACAAAACAGGGTTTAACTATGGCTACACCTTC. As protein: CASSAHKTGFNYGYTF.

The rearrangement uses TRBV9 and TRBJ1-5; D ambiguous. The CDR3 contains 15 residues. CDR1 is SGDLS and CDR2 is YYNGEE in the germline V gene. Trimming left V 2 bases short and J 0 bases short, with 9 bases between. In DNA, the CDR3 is TGTGCCAGCAGCGTGGGCCAAAGTAGCAATCAGCCCCAGCATTTT. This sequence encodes CASSVGQSSNQPQHF.

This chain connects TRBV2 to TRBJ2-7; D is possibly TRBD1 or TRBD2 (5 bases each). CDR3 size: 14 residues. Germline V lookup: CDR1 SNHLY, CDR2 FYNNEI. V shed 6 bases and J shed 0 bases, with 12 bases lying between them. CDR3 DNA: TGTGCCAGCAGGAGGGGAAGGGACTCCTACGAGCAGTACTTC. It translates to CASRRGRDSYEQYF.

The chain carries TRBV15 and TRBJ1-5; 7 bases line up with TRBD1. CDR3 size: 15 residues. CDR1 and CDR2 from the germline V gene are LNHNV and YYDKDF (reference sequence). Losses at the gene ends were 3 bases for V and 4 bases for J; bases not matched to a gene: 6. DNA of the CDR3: TGTGCCACCAGCAGGAAGGGACAGATAAATCAGCCCCAGCATTTT. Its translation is CATSRKGQINQPQHF.

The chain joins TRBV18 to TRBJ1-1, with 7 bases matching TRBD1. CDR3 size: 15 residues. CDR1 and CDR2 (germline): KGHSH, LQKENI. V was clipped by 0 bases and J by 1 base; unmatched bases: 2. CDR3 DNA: TGTGCCAGCTCACCACCGGCAGGGGGGAACACTGAAGCTTTCTTT. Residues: CASSPPAGGNTEAFF.

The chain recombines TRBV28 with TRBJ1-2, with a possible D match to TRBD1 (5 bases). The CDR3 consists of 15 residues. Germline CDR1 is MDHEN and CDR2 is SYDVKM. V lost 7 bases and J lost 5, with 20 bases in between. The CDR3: CASNGHTLGGYGYTF. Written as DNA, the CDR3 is TGTGCCAGCAATGGACATACCCTCGGGGGATATGGCTACACCTTC.

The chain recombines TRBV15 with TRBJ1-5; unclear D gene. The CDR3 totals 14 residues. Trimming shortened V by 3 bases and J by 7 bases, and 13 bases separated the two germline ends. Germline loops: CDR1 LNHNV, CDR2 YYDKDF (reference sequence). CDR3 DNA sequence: TGTGCCACCAGCAGTACTGCCACGGGACAGCCCCAGCATTTT. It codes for CATSSTATGQPQHF. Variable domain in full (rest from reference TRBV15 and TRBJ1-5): DAMVIQNPRYQVTQFGKPVTLSCSQTLNHNVMYWYQQKSSQAPKLLFHYYDKDFNNEADTPDNFQSRRPNTSFCFLDIRSPGLGDTAMYLCATSSTATGQPQHFGDGTRLSIL.

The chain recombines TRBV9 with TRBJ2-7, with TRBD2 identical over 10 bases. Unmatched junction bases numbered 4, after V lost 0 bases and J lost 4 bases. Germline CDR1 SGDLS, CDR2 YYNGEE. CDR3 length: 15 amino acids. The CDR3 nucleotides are TGTGCCAGCAGCGTAGCAGGACTAGCGGAGTACGAGCAGTACTTC. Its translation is CASSVAGLAEYEQYF.

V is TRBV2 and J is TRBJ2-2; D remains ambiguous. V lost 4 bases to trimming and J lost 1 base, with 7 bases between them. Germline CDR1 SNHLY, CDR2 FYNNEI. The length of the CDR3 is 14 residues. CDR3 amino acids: CASSAARNTGELFF. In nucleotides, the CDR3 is TGTGCCAGCAGTGCGGCCAGGAACACCGGGGAGCTGTTTTTT.

CDR3 in DNA: TGTGCCAGCAGGGGACAAGATTACACTGAAGCTTTCTTT. Its protein product is CASRGQDYTEAFF. The chain links TRBV2 to TRBJ1-1; perhaps TRBD1 as D (6 bases). CDR3 length: 13 amino acids. The germline V gene encodes CDR1 SNHLY and CDR2 FYNNEI. Between the trimmed V and J ends, which lost 6 bases and 3 bases, there was a span of 11 bases.

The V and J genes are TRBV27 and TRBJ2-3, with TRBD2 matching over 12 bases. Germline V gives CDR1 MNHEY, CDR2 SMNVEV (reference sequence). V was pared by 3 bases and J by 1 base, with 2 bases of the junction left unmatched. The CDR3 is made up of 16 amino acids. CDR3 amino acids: CASSFLAGGRTDTQYF. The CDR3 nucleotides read TGTGCCAGCAGTTTCCTAGCGGGAGGGCGCACAGATACGCAGTATTTT.